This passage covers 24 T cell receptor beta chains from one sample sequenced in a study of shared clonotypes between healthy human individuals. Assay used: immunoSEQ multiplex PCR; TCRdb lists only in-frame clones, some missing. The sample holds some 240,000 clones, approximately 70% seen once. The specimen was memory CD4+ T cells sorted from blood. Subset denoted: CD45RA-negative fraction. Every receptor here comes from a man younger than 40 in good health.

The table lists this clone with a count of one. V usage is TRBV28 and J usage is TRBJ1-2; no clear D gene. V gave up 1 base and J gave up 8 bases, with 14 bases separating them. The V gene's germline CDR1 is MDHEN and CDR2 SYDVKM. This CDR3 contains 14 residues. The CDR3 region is CASSLSAGLLGYTF. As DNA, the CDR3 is TGTGCCAGCAGTTTATCGGCGGGGTTGCTCGGCTACACCTTC.

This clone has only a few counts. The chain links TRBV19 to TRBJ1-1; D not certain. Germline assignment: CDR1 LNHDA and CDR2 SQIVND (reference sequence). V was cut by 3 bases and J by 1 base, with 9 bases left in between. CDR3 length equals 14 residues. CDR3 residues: CASSIRAGNTEAFF. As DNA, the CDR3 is TGTGCCAGTAGTATTCGAGCGGGGAACACTGAAGCTTTCTTT.

In DNA, the CDR3 is TGTGCCAGCAGCGTATCGGGGGGCCCCCCCTACGAGCAGTACTTC. This encodes CASSVSGGPPYEQYF. This chain connects TRBV9 to TRBJ2-7; D may be TRBD2 (7 bases). This CDR3 comprises 15 residues. Germline CDR1 SGDLS, CDR2 YYNGEE. Trimming pared 1 base from V and 2 bases from J, leaving 13 bases between.

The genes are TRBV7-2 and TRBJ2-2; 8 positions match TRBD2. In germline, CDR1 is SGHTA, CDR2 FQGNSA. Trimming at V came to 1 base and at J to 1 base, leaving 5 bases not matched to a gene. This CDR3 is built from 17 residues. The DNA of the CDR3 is TGTGCCAGCAGCTTAGTTGCGGGAGGAAAGAACACCGGGGAGCTGTTTTTT. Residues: CASSLVAGGKNTGELFF.

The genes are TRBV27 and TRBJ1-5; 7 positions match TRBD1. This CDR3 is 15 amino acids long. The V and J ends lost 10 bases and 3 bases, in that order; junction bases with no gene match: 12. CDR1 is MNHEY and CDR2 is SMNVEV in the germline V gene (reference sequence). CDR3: CATKPGQSSNQPQHF. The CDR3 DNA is TGTGCCACTAAACCGGGACAGAGCTCCAATCAGCCCCAGCATTTT.

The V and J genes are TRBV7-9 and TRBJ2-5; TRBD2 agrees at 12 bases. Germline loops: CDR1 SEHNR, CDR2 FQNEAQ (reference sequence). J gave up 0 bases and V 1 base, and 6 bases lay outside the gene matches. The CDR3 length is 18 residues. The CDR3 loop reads CASSLGGGLAGHQETQYF. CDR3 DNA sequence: TGTGCCAGCAGCTTAGGCGGCGGACTAGCGGGGCACCAAGAGACCCAGTACTTC.

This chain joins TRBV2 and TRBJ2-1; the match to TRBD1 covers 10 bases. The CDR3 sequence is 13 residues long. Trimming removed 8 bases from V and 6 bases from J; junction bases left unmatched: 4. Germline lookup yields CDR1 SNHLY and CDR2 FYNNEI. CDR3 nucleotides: TGTGCCAGCGCCGGGACAGGGGTCAATGAGCAGTTCTTC. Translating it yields CASAGTGVNEQFF.

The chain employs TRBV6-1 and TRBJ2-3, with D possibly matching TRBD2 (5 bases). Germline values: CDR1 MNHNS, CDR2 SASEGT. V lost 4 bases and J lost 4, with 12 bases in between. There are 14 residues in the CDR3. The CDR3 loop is CASSGGLIADTQYF. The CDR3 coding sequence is TGTGCCAGCAGTGGCGGACTGATAGCAGATACGCAGTATTTT.

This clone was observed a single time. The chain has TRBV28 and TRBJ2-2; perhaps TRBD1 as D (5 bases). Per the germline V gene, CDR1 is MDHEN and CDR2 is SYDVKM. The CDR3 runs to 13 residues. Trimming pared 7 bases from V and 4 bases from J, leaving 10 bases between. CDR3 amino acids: CASNSQGTGELFF. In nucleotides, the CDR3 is TGTGCCAGCAACTCCCAGGGCACCGGGGAGCTGTTTTTT.

The CDR3 loop is CAISPDKGQGREQYF. DNA for the CDR3: TGTGCCATCAGTCCAGACAAGGGACAGGGGCGCGAGCAGTACTTC. This sequence joins TRBV10-3 and TRBJ2-7; 10 nucleotides align to TRBD1. Germline lookup yields CDR1 ENHRY and CDR2 SYGVKD. CDR3 length equals 15 residues. V was clipped by 5 bases and J by 6 bases; unmatched bases: 10.

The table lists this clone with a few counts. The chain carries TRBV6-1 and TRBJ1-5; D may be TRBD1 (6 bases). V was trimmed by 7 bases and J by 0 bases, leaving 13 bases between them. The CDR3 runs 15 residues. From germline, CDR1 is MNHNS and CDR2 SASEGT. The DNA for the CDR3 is TGTGCCAGCAACAGGGAGGTGCTTAGCAATCAGCCCCAGCATTTT. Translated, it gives CASNREVLSNQPQHF.

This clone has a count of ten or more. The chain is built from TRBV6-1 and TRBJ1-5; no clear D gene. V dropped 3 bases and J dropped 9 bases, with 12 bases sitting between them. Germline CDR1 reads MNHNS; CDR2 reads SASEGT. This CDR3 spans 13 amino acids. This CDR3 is CASSDSMGRPQHF. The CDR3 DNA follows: TGTGCCAGCAGTGATTCTATGGGTAGGCCCCAGCATTTT.

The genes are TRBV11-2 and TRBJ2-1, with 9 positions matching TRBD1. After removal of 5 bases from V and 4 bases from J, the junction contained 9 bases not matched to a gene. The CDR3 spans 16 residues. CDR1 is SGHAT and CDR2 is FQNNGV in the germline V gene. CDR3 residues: CASSPKGQGTYNEQFF. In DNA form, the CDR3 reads TGTGCCAGCAGCCCCAAGGGACAGGGTACTTACAATGAGCAGTTCTTC.

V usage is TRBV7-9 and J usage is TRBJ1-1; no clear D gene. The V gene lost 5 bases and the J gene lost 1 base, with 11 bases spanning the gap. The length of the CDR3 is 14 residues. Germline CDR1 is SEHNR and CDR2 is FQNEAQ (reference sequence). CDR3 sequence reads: CASSPPGSNTEAFF. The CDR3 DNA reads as TGTGCCAGCAGCCCCCCGGGGTCGAACACTGAAGCTTTCTTT.

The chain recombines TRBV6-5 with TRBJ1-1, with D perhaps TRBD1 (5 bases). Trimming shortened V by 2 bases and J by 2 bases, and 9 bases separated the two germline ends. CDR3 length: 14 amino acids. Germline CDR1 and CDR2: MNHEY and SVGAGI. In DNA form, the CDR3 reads TGTGCCAGCAGTTACGAGGGGTCCAACACTGAAGCTTTCTTT. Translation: CASSYEGSNTEAFF.

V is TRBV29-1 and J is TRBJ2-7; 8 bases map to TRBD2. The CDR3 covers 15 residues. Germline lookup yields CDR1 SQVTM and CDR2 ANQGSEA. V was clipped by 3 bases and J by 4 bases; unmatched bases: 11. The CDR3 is CSVEAGSSGSYEQYF. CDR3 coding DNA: TGCAGCGTTGAGGCCGGCTCCAGCGGGAGTTACGAGCAGTACTTC.

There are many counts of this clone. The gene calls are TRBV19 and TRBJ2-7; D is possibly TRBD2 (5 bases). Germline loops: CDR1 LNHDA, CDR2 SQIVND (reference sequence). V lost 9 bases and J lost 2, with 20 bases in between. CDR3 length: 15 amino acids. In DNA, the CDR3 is TGTGCCAGCCATCCAAGGTCGGGGAACCCCTACGAGCAGTACTTC. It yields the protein CASHPRSGNPYEQYF.

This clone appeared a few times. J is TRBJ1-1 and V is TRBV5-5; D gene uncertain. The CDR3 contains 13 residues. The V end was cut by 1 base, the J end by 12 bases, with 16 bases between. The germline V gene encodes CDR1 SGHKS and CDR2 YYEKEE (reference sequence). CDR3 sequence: CASSLNANPRTFF. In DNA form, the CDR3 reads TGTGCCAGCAGCTTGAATGCCAACCCTCGGACTTTCTTT. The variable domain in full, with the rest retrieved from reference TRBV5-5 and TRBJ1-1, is DAGVTQSPTHLIKTRGQQVTLRCSPISGHKSVSWYQQVLGQGPQFIFQYYEKEERGRGNFPDRFSARQFPNYSSELNVNALLLGDSALYLCASSLNANPRTFFGQGTRLTVV.

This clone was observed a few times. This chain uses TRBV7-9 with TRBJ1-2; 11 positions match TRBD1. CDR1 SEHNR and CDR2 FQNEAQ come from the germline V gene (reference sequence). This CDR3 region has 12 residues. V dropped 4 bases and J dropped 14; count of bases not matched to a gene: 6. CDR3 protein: CASSSDRGRSTF. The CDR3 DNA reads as TGTGCCAGCAGCTCGGACAGGGGGCGCAGTACCTTC.

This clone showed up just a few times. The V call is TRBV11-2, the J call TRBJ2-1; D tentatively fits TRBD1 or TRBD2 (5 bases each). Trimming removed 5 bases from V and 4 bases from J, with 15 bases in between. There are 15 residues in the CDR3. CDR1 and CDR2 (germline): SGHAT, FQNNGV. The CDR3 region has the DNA TGTGCCAGCAGCCGAATTCGGGGCTCATACAATGAGCAGTTCTTC. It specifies CASSRIRGSYNEQFF.

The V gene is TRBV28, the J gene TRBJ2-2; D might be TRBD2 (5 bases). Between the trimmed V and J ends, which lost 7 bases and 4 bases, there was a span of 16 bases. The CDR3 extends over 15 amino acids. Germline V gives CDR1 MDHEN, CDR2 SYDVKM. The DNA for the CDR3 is TGTGCCAGCACCACGAGCGGTGAGGGCACCGGGGAGCTGTTTTTT. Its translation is CASTTSGEGTGELFF. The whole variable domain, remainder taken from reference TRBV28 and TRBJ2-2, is DVKVTQSSRYLVKRTGEKVFLECVQDMDHENMFWYRQDPGLGLRLIYFSYDVKMKEKGDIPEGYSVSREKKERFSLILESASTNQTSMYLCASTTSGEGTGELFFGEGSRLTVL.

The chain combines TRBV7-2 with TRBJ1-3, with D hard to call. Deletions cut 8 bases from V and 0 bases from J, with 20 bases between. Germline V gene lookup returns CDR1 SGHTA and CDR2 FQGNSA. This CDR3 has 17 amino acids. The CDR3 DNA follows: TGTGCCAGCCAATCCCCCACTTGGCCAGACTCTGGAAACACCATATATTTT. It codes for CASQSPTWPDSGNTIYF.

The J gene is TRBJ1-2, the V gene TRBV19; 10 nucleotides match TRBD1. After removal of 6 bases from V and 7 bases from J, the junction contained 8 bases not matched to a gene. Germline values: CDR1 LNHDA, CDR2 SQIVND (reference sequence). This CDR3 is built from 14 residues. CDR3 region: CASRDRGLDSGYTF. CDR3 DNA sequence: TGTGCCAGTAGAGACAGGGGGCTTGACTCTGGCTACACCTTC.

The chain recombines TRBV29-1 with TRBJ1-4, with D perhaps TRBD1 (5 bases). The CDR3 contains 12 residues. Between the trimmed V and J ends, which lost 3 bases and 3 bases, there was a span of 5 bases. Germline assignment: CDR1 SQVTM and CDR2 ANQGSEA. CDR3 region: CSVEGPNEKLFF. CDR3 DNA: TGCAGCGTTGAGGGACCTAATGAAAAACTGTTTTTT.